What follows describes a single T cell receptor (beta chain). No antigen is known for it. The sample originates from a study of blood T cells in healthy people across ages. CDR1 MNHNS and CDR2 SASEGT come from the germline V gene. The CDR3 runs to 19 residues. V lost 4 bases and J 0 bases, leaving 25 bases between the germline ends. Study-level results: Because sorting was not performed, PBMCs prevented conclusive naive versus antigen-experienced comparison.

Then a second PCR, running roughly 7 to 11 cycles, was carried out with a sample-barcoded 5' primer and a J-beta primer mix. At least 2.5 million CDR3-containing paired-end reads were obtained per sample. TCRdb called the 5' RACE reads again in MiXCR, with one record for every CDR3 protein. Of 1.5 million or so distinct CDR3 sequences detected, roughly 40% appear once; the ten largest clones hold 7% to 9%. Every donor contributed around 10 milliliters of peripheral blood by blood draw. Sequenced material: blood. This TCR was sampled from a woman younger than 35 in good health. V usage is TRBV6-1 and J usage is TRBJ2-7; D uncertain. The CDR3 loop reads CASSALRSGGSSFSYEQYF. In nucleotides, the CDR3 is TGTGCCAGCAGTGCCCTACGGTCGGGCGGATCCTCTTTCTCCTACGAGCAGTACTTC.